The clone carrying this T cell receptor (beta chain) was counted a few times. Its antigen is still unknown. The sample belongs to a study of T cells after yellow fever vaccination. Trimming removed 1 base from V and 4 bases from J, with 9 bases in between. Germline loops: CDR1 SEHNR, CDR2 FQNEAQ (reference sequence). The CDR3 sequence is 14 residues long. The study, taken as a whole, reports: FACS-sorted repertoires could harbor abundant contaminating bulk-population clonotypes.

TCR cDNA was made by 5'RACE template switching, adding a universal primer site and UMIs. MiXCR was run by TCRdb on the 5' RACE reads, yielding one entry per CDR3 protein. The table records under 500,000 distinct CDR3 sequences, under 20% of them present only once. Sequencing was performed on PBMCs, taken before the yellow fever booster vaccination. This sequence joins TRBV7-9 and TRBJ2-3; D perhaps matches TRBD2 (6 bases). The sequence came from a man aged 18 to 30 who received the YFV17D yellow fever vaccine. The CDR3 coding sequence is TGTGCCAGCAGCTTAGAGGGACTCCCAGATACGCAGTATTTT. Translation: CASSLEGLPDTQYF.